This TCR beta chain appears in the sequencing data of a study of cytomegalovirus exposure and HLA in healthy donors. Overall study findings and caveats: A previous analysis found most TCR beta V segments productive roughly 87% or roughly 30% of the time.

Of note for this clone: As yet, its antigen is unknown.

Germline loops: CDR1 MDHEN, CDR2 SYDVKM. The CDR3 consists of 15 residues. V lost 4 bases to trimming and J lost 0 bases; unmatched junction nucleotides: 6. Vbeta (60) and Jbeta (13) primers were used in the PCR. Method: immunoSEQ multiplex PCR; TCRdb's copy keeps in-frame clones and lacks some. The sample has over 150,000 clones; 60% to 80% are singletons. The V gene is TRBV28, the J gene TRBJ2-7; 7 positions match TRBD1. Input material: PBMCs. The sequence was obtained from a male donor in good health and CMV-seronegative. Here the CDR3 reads CASSSGTASSYEQYF. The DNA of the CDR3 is TGTGCCAGCAGTTCCGGGACAGCGAGCTCCTACGAGCAGTACTTC.